These 9 T cell receptor beta chains were sequenced from one sample in a study of CD8+ T cells in alopecia areata. Sequencing used cDNA as its template, made by extracting RNA and reverse transcribing it. Using immunoSEQ multiplex PCR, the repertoire was profiled, and TCRdb retains in-frame clones only, with some absent. The sample records approximately 7,800 clones, 64% being singletons. Lesional scalp tissue (obtained by punch biopsy) and peripheral blood were collected from alopecia areata patients. Specimen: skin, collected at week 0. These receptor sequences come from a human donor with alopecia areata.

The chain links TRBV5-5 to TRBJ1-1, with D possibly being TRBD1 (6 bases). The CDR3 is 15 residues long. V lost 0 bases, J lost 5 bases, and 14 bases lay in between. Germline values: CDR1 SGHKS, CDR2 YYEKEE (reference sequence). Here the CDR3 DNA reads TGTGCCAGCAGCTTGGTTGGGACACTCCGAACTGAAGCTTTCTTT. Protein: CASSLVGTLRTEAFF.

Regarding this clone: The same CDR3 is also encoded by other DNA sequences in this sample. The CDR3 here is CASSFPGGGGQETQYF. DNA of the CDR3: TGTGCCAGCAGCTTCCCAGGGGGCGGGGGGCAAGAGACCCAGTACTTC. The chain carries TRBV7-2 and TRBJ2-5; D might be TRBD1 or TRBD2, each matching 8 bases. Trimming left V 3 bases short and J 2 bases short, with 16 bases between. Germline values: CDR1 SGHTA, CDR2 FQGNSA. The CDR3 sequence is 16 residues long.

The V call is TRBV7-7, the J call TRBJ2-1; TRBD1 matches 7 bases. With 5 bases clipped from V and 4 bases from J, the junction kept 8 bases outside the gene matches. Germline-derived CDR1 and CDR2 are SSHAT and FNYEAQ (reference sequence). This CDR3 spans 15 amino acids. The CDR3 DNA reads as TGTGCCAGCAGCGTCACAGGGGTCCCTTACAATGAGCAGTTCTTC. This gives the protein CASSVTGVPYNEQFF.

This sequence joins TRBV6-5 and TRBJ2-7; tentatively, D is TRBD2 (5 bases). V was trimmed by 6 bases and J by 0 bases, leaving 12 bases between them. The CDR3 spans 14 residues. The germline gives CDR1 MNHEY, CDR2 SVGAGI. The CDR3 reads CASSPGGTSYEQYF. The CDR3 region has the DNA TGTGCCAGCAGCCCCGGAGGCACCTCCTACGAGCAGTACTTC.

The chain links TRBV7-2 to TRBJ2-2; 10 nucleotides line up with TRBD2. Germline assignment: CDR1 SGHTA and CDR2 FQGNSA. The trim removed 6 bases at V and 3 bases at J, leaving 7 bases unmatched. The CDR3 covers 16 residues. DNA for the CDR3: TGTGCCAGCAGGTTTAGCGGGAGGTGGTACACCGGGGAGCTGTTTTTT. Amino acids: CASRFSGRWYTGELFF.

The chain has TRBV29-1 and TRBJ2-1, with D unclear. Germline assignment: CDR1 SQVTM and CDR2 ANQGSEA. V lost 1 base and J lost 4, with 17 bases in between. The CDR3 consists of 16 residues. The CDR3 sequence is CSVEVGTRFLYNEQFF. The CDR3 region has the DNA TGCAGCGTTGAAGTCGGAACCAGATTTTTATACAATGAGCAGTTCTTC.

This clone was observed once. The chain couples TRBV7-9 to TRBJ2-1, with 8 bases identical to TRBD2. Germline V CDR1 and CDR2: SEHNR, FQNEAQ (reference sequence). The V segment lost 1 base and the J segment 5 bases; nucleotides outside the gene matches: 10. This CDR3 has 17 residues. The CDR3 sequence is CASSLVAGGPGDNEQFF. CDR3 bases: TGTGCCAGCAGCTTAGTTGCGGGGGGCCCCGGAGACAATGAGCAGTTCTTC.

The V gene is TRBV19, the J gene TRBJ1-5; maybe TRBD1 (5 bases). Trimming took 6 bases from V and 0 from J, leaving 9 bases between them. The CDR3 has 14 amino acids. Germline lookup yields CDR1 LNHDA and CDR2 SQIVND (reference sequence). The CDR3 spells CASSPGYSNQPQHF. The CDR3 bases are TGTGCCAGTAGCCCAGGGTATAGCAATCAGCCCCAGCATTTT.

The V gene is TRBV4-3, the J gene TRBJ2-2; D may be TRBD1 (5 bases). The ends were cut back, 1 base at V and 6 bases at J, with 15 bases in the middle. Germline V gives CDR1 LGHNA, CDR2 YSLEER. The CDR3 covers 16 residues. This CDR3 is CASSQVDMGFPGELFF. The CDR3 bases are TGCGCCAGCAGCCAAGTGGACATGGGATTCCCCGGGGAGCTGTTTTTT.